This TCR beta chain was captured in a study of radiation and T cells in renal cell carcinoma. On the study more broadly: Nephrectomy followed 15 Gy stereotactic body radiation by 4 weeks. Study results and caveats: Pretreatment tumor biopsies were lacking, so baseline clonotypes are unknown.

Indicated time point: baseline pretreatment blood. The treatment is: 15 Gy SBRT to primary tumor, nephrectomy 4 weeks later. The patient's renal cell carcinoma had clear cell pathology. Repertoires were generated with immunoSEQ multiplex PCR, while TCRdb's copy carries only in-frame clones and drops some. Of approximately 140,000 clones listed, around 78% were seen once; the top ten hold approximately 20%. This clone came up once. Its antigen is unidentified. Germline V gene sequence: CDR1 SGHRS, CDR2 YFSETQ. With V trimmed by 3 bases and J by 0 bases, 5 bases remained unmatched. The CDR3 has 17 amino acids.

This sequence originates from a woman in her forties or fifties with renal cell carcinoma. The rearrangement links TRBV5-1 to TRBJ2-6, with 8 bases matching TRBD2. Sequencing was performed on blood, taken from a patient whose treatment included radiotherapy and nephrectomy. The CDR3 bases are TGCGCCAGCAGCTATAGCGGGACCCTCTCTGGGGCCAACGTCCTGACTTTC. Protein sequence: CASSYSGTLSGANVLTF.